This passage covers 2 T cell receptor beta chains from one sample sequenced in a study of PD-L1 blockade in urothelial cancer. Method: immunoSEQ multiplex PCR; TCRdb's copy keeps in-frame clones and lacks some. The sample has tens of thousands of clones; over 80% are singletons. This sample's time point: pretreatment peripheral blood. Sequenced here: PBMCs, sampled around atezolizumab (anti-PD-L1) treatment. The source of these receptors is a man at least 80 years old with urothelial cancer.

V is TRBV19 and J is TRBJ2-5; 7 bases agree with TRBD1. This CDR3 comprises 16 residues. The V gene end was trimmed by 5 bases and the J gene end by 10 bases; junction bases not matched to a gene: 19. CDR1 LNHDA and CDR2 SQIVND come from the germline V gene (reference sequence). The CDR3 spells CASSSRQGQTGSDQYF. As DNA, the CDR3 is TGTGCCAGTAGTTCGCGACAGGGTCAGACGGGATCTGACCAGTACTTC. Supplemented by reference TRBV19 and TRBJ2-5, the full variable domain reads DGGITQSPKYLFRKEGQNVTLSCEQNLNHDAMYWYRQDPGQGLRLIYYSQIVNDFQKGDIAEGYSVSREKKESFPLTVTSAQKNPTAFYLCASSSRQGQTGSDQYFGPGTRLLVL.

The V gene is TRBV19, the J gene TRBJ1-5, with 8 bases fitting TRBD1. There are 14 residues in the CDR3. Trimming at V came to 6 bases and at J to 7 bases, leaving 8 bases not matched to a gene. Germline CDR1 is LNHDA and CDR2 is SQIVND (reference sequence). The DNA of the CDR3 is TGTGCCAGTAGGATACAGGGGGTTGGGCAGCCCCAGCATTTT. It codes for CASRIQGVGQPQHF.